This TCR beta chain is from a study of blood T cells in healthy people across ages. A second roughly 6 to 12 cycle PCR used barcoded and J-beta primers. From the 5' RACE reads, TCRdb called clonotypes with MiXCR, one entry per CDR3 protein. The sample has over 1,300,000 distinct CDR3 sequences; roughly 60% are singletons. This CDR3 has 15 residues. The ends were cut back, 1 base at V and 2 bases at J, with 8 bases in the middle. Germline values: CDR1 KGHSH, CDR2 LQKENI. The rearrangement uses TRBV18 and TRBJ2-2; D call uncertain. The sequenced sample consisted of blood. This TCR was sampled from a man aged 18 to 29 in good health. CDR3 residues: CASSPLLENTGELFF. In nucleotides, the CDR3 is TGTGCCAGCTCACCACTCCTGGAAAACACCGGGGAGCTGTTTTTT.